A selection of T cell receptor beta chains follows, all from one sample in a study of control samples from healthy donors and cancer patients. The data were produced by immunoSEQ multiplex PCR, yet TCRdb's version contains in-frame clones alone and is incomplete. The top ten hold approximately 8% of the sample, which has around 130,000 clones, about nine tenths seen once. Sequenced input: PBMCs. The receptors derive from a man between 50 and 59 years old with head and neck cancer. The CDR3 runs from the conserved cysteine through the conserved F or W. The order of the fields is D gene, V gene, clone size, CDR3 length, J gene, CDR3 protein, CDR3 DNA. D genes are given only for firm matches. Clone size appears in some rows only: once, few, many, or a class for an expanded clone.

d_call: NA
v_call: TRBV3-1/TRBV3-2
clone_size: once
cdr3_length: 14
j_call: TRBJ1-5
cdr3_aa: CASSQVSSNQPQHF
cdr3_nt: TGTGCCAGCAGCCAAGTTTCTAGCAATCAGCCCCAGCATTTT

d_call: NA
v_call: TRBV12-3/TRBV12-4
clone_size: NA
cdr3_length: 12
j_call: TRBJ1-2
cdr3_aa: CASSPGVNGYTF
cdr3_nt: TGTGCCAGCAGTCCAGGGGTTAATGGCTACACCTTC

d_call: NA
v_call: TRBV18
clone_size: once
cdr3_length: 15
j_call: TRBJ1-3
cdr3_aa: CASSPLGSRGNTIYF
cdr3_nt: TGTGCCAGCTCACCACTGGGGTCGAGGGGAAACACCATATATTTT

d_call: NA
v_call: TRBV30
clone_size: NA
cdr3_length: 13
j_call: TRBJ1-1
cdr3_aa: CAWSRGGNTEAFF
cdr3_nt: TGTGCCTGGAGTAGGGGAGGGAACACTGAAGCTTTCTTT

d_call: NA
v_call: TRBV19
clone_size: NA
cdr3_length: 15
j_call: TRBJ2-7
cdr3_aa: CASSILSDSSYEQYF
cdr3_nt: TGTGCCAGTAGTATCTTATCGGATAGCTCCTACGAGCAGTACTTC

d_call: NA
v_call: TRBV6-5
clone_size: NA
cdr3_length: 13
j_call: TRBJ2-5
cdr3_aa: CASSRDRKETQYF
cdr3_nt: TGTGCCAGCAGTAGAGATCGAAAAGAGACCCAGTACTTC

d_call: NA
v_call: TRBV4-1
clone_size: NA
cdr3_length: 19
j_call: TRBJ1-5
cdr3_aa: CASSHATPKGRYSNQPQHF
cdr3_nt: TGCGCCAGCAGCCATGCTACACCCAAGGGACGGTATAGCAATCAGCCCCAGCATTTT

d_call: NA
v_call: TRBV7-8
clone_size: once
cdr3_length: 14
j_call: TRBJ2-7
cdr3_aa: CASSLGSPGPEQYF
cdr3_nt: TGTGCCAGCAGCTTAGGGTCACCGGGGCCCGAGCAGTACTTC

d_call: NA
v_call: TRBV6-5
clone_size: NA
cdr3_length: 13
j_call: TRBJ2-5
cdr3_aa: CASSYTARQTQYF
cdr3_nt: TGTGCCAGCAGTTACACGGCTCGACAGACCCAGTACTTC

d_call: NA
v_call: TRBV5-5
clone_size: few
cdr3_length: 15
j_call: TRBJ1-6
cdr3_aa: CASSPGGGYNSPLHF
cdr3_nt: TGTGCCAGCAGCCCCGGGGGCGGCTATAATTCACCCCTCCACTTT

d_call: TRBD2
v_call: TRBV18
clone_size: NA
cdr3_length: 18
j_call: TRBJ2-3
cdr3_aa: CASSPIGKLAGGLDTQYF
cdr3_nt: TGTGCCAGCTCACCAATAGGAAAACTAGCGGGGGGGCTGGATACGCAGTATTTT

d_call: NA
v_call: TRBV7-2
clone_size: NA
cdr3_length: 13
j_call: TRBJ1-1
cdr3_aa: CASRETPNTEAFF
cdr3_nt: TGTGCCAGCAGGGAGACTCCGAACACTGAAGCTTTCTTT

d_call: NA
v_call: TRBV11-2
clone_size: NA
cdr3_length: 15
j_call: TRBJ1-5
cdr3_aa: CASSLGPGEGQPQHF
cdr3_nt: TGTGCCAGCAGCTTAGGCCCAGGGGAAGGTCAGCCCCAGCATTTT

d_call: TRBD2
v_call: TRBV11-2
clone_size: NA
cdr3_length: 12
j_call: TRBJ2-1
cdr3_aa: CASSYLSGGRFF
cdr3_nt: TGTGCCAGCAGCTACCTCTCGGGGGGGCGATTCTTC

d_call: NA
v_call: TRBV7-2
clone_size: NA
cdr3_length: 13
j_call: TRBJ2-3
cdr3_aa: CASSRLSTDTQYF
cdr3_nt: TGTGCCAGCAGCCGACTCTCCACAGATACGCAGTATTTT

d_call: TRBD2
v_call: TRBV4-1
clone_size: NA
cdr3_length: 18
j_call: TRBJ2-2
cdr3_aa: CASSQSPASGGRNGELFF
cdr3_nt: TGCGCCAGCAGCCAAAGCCCTGCCAGCGGGGGTCGTAACGGGGAGCTGTTTTTT

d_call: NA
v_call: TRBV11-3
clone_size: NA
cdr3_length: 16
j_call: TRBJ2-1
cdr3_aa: CASSSGTGSSYNEQFF
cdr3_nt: TGTGCCAGCAGCTCTGGGACTGGTAGCTCCTACAATGAGCAGTTCTTC

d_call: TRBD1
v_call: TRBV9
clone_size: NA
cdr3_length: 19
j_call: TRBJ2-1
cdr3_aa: CASSVVSLGGTGKGNEQFF
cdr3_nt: TGTGCCAGCAGCGTAGTCTCTCTAGGGGGGACAGGAAAAGGCAATGAGCAGTTCTTC

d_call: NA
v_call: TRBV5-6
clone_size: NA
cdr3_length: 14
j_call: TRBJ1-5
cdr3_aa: CASSLGRRGQPQHF
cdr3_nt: TGTGCCAGCAGCTTGGGTCGAAGGGGTCAGCCCCAGCATTTT

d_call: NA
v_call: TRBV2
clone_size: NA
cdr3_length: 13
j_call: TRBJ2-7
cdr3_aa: CASSGSLSYEQYF
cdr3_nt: TGTGCCAGCAGTGGTAGTCTCTCCTACGAGCAGTACTTC

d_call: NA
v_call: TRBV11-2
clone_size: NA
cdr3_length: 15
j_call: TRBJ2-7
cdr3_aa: CASSLDGGPTYEQYF
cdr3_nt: TGTGCCAGCAGCTTAGATGGGGGGCCGACCTACGAGCAGTACTTC

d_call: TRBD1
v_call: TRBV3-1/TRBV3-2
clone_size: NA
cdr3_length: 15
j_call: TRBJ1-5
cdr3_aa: CASSHRGYSNQPQHF
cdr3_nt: TGTGCCAGCAGCCACAGGGGGTATAGCAATCAGCCCCAGCATTTT

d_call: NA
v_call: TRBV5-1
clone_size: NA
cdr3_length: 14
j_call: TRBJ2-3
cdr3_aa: CASSLKGGRDTQYF
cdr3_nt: TGCGCCAGCAGCTTGAAGGGCGGCAGGGATACGCAGTATTTT

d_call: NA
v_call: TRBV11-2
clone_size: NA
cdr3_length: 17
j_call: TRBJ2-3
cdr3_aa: CASSLSQGRGGWDTQYF
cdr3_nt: TGTGCCAGCAGCTTAAGCCAGGGCAGGGGTGGATGGGATACGCAGTATTTT